A single sample is the source of the 22 T cell receptor beta chains below, sequenced in a study of PD-L1 blockade in urothelial cancer. Profiled with immunoSEQ multiplex PCR; TCRdb holds only in-frame clones, not every one. The sample includes about 37,000 clones, roughly four fifths of them seen just once. The sample in question was PBMCs, obtained around atezolizumab (anti-PD-L1) treatment. The receptors were gathered from a man aged 60-69 years with urothelial cancer.

This chain links TRBV18 with TRBJ2-1; D is perhaps TRBD1 (5 bases). V gave up 3 bases and J gave up 2 bases, with 11 bases separating them. Germline V gene sequence: CDR1 KGHSH, CDR2 LQKENI. This CDR3 has 15 residues. CDR3 in DNA: TGTGCCAGCTCACCGGAACAGGAGACCTACAATGAGCAGTTCTTC. This sequence encodes CASSPEQETYNEQFF. The full variable domain, completed using reference TRBV18 and TRBJ2-1, is NAGVMQNPRHLVRRRGQEARLRCSPMKGHSHVYWYRQLPEEGLKFMVYLQKENIIDESGMPKERFSAEFPKEGPSILRIQQVVRGDSAAYFCASSPEQETYNEQFFGPGTRLTVL.

J is TRBJ1-1 and V is TRBV6-5; possibly TRBD1 for D (5 bases). Trimming cost V 4 bases and J 1 base, with 10 bases left between them. The germline V gene encodes CDR1 MNHEY and CDR2 SVGAGI. The CDR3 runs 14 residues. CDR3 in DNA: TGTGCCAGCAGTTCTCCCGGACAGAACACTGAAGCTTTCTTT. Residues: CASSSPGQNTEAFF.

The chain has TRBV15 and TRBJ2-1; maybe TRBD1 (6 bases). Germline assignment: CDR1 LNHNV and CDR2 YYDKDF (reference sequence). CDR3 size: 14 residues. The germline V and J ends were trimmed by 3 bases and 12 bases, with 18 bases remaining between them. The CDR3 sequence is CATSSRGQGVRQFF. The DNA of the CDR3 is TGTGCCACCAGCAGCAGGGGCCAAGGTGTTAGGCAGTTCTTC.

The chain links TRBV27 to TRBJ2-7, with 8 nucleotides matching TRBD2. The CDR3 sequence is 19 residues long. The V gene's germline CDR1 is MNHEY and CDR2 SMNVEV (reference sequence). V was clipped by 5 bases and J by 2 bases; unmatched bases: 20. CDR3 amino acids: CASSPAVGAGGQRAYEQYF. The CDR3 DNA reads as TGTGCCAGCAGTCCGGCGGTGGGTGCGGGGGGACAAAGGGCCTACGAGCAGTACTTC.

The genes are TRBV18 and TRBJ2-7; unclear D gene. Germline assignment: CDR1 KGHSH and CDR2 LQKENI. This CDR3 region has 13 residues. Trimming removed 3 bases at V and 2 bases at J, with 8 bases between. In nucleotides, the CDR3 is TGTGCCAGCTCACCGGGCCCAGCCTACGAGCAGTACTTC. This codes for CASSPGPAYEQYF.

The V call is TRBV6-1, the J call TRBJ2-7, with D perhaps TRBD2 (5 bases). Germline V gene sequence: CDR1 MNHNS, CDR2 SASEGT. The CDR3 sequence is 11 residues long. Trimming removed 6 bases from V and 5 bases from J, with 8 bases in between. The CDR3 is CASSYSDEQYF. The CDR3 bases are TGTGCCAGCAGCTATAGCGACGAGCAGTACTTC.

The chain carries TRBV7-2 and TRBJ2-2, with D hard to call. This CDR3 has 12 amino acids. V lost 2 bases and J lost 6, with 4 bases in between. The germline V gene has CDR1 SGHTA and CDR2 FQGNSA. The DNA for the CDR3 is TGTGCCAGCAGCTTACTAGCCGGGGAGCTGTTTTTT. Its protein product is CASSLLAGELFF. The entire variable domain, with the rest obtained from reference TRBV7-2 and TRBJ2-2, is as follows: GAGVSQSPSNKVTEKGKDVELRCDPISGHTALYWYRQSLGQGLEFLIYFQGNSAPDKSGLPSDRFSAERTGGSVSTLTIQRTQQEDSAVYLCASSLLAGELFFGEGSRLTVL.

The chain employs TRBV5-5 and TRBJ2-3; maybe TRBD2 (6 bases). CDR1 and CDR2 from the germline V gene are SGHKS and YYEKEE (reference sequence). V dropped 4 bases and J dropped 5 bases, with 14 bases sitting between them. This CDR3 contains 14 residues. The CDR3 spells CASSAAGLRDTQYF. The CDR3 DNA reads as TGTGCCAGCAGCGCGGCCGGACTAAGAGATACGCAGTATTTT.

This clone was picked up a small number of times. This chain links TRBV6-5 with TRBJ2-7, with 9 bases fitting TRBD1. Germline CDR1 is MNHEY and CDR2 is SVGAGI. The CDR3 spans 15 residues. The J segment lost 2 bases and the V segment lost 0 bases, leaving 2 bases of the junction unmatched. The CDR3 here is CASSYSGDRAYEQYF. CDR3 DNA sequence: TGTGCCAGCAGTTACTCAGGGGACAGGGCCTACGAGCAGTACTTC.

The rearrangement uses TRBV6-1 and TRBJ1-2; D possibly corresponds to TRBD1 (6 bases). From germline, CDR1 is MNHNS and CDR2 SASEGT. V was pared by 5 bases and J by 2 bases, with 6 bases between. This CDR3 is 12 amino acids long. The CDR3 bases are TGTGCCAGCAGTCAGGGGAACTATGGCTACACCTTC. Its protein is CASSQGNYGYTF.

This chain uses TRBV2 with TRBJ2-2, with D possibly matching TRBD1 (5 bases). The germline V gene has CDR1 SNHLY and CDR2 FYNNEI. V lost 6 bases, J lost 1 base, and 6 bases lay in between. The CDR3 is 13 residues long. The CDR3 is CASRQGNTGELFF. The CDR3 nucleotides read TGTGCCAGCAGGCAGGGGAACACCGGGGAGCTGTTTTTT.

V usage is TRBV6-6 and J usage is TRBJ2-7; 11 positions match TRBD2. The germline gives CDR1 MNHNY, CDR2 SVGAGI (reference sequence). The length of the CDR3 is 16 residues. Trimming removed 4 bases from V and 0 bases from J; junction bases left unmatched: 5. CDR3 amino acids: CASSSGLAASSYEQYF. The CDR3 nucleotides read TGTGCCAGCAGTTCGGGACTAGCGGCGAGCTCCTACGAGCAGTACTTC.

V and J are TRBV5-4 and TRBJ2-5; D gene unclear. Germline V lookup: CDR1 SGHNT, CDR2 YYREEE (reference sequence). There are 14 residues in the CDR3. Trimming took 4 bases from V and 1 from J, leaving 11 bases between them. CDR3 DNA sequence: TGTGCCAGCAGCGTATCTAGGATCCAAGAGACCCAGTACTTC. This codes for CASSVSRIQETQYF.

By frequency in the sample, this clone is medium-sized. Here the CDR3 DNA reads TGTGCCAGCAGTTCCTCCGGGACAGGAAATTCACCCCTCCACTTT. Amino acids: CASSSSGTGNSPLHF. This chain uses TRBV6-5 with TRBJ1-6, with TRBD1 identical over 8 bases. This CDR3 comprises 15 residues. The V gene's germline CDR1 is MNHEY and CDR2 SVGAGI. The V gene end was trimmed by 4 bases and the J gene end by 7 bases; junction bases not matched to a gene: 6.

V usage is TRBV7-9 and J usage is TRBJ1-1, with D possibly matching TRBD1 (6 bases). With 1 base removed from V and 8 bases from J, the gap between germline ends came to 23 bases. Germline CDR1 and CDR2: SEHNR and FQNEAQ (reference sequence). This CDR3 has 17 amino acids. The CDR3 region has the DNA TGTGCCAGCAGCTTAGTAGGTTCCGGACAGACAACGCCAGAAGCTTTCTTT. Amino acid sequence: CASSLVGSGQTTPEAFF.

V gene TRBV15 combines with J gene TRBJ1-1, with TRBD1 matching over 7 bases. J lost 6 bases, V lost 3 bases, and 10 bases had no gene match. The CDR3 is 15 amino acids. CDR1 and CDR2 from the germline V gene are LNHNV and YYDKDF (reference sequence). CDR3 sequence reads: CATSRPGQERSEAFF. The CDR3 nucleotides read TGTGCCACCAGCAGGCCAGGACAGGAAAGATCTGAAGCTTTCTTT.

This clone has just a few counts. V and J are TRBV6-4 and TRBJ2-3; D unresolved. The ends were cut back, 5 bases at V and 0 bases at J, with 12 bases in the middle. CDR3 length equals 15 residues. Per germline, CDR1 MRHNA and CDR2 SNTAGT. CDR3 amino acids: CASSLSAASTDTQYF. The CDR3 DNA is TGTGCCAGCAGTCTTAGTGCCGCTAGCACAGATACGCAGTATTTT.

The V gene is TRBV28, the J gene TRBJ1-1; perhaps TRBD1 as D (5 bases). Germline lookup yields CDR1 MDHEN and CDR2 SYDVKM. V gave up 3 bases and J gave up 8 bases, with 10 bases separating them. The CDR3 is made up of 12 amino acids. CDR3 nucleotide sequence: TGTGCCAGCAGTTTGGTCAGGGTGGAAGCTTTCTTT. It specifies CASSLVRVEAFF.

The gene calls are TRBV28 and TRBJ1-3; perhaps TRBD1 as D (5 bases). CDR1 and CDR2 (germline): MDHEN, SYDVKM. The CDR3 loop spans 16 amino acids. V was cut by 6 bases and J by 2 bases, with 17 bases left in between. The CDR3 coding sequence is TGTGCCAGCAGGTCCAACAGGAAAAAGGCTGGAAACACCATATATTTT. Translation gives CASRSNRKKAGNTIYF. Complete variable domain (other parts from reference TRBV28 and TRBJ1-3): DVKVTQSSRYLVKRTGEKVFLECVQDMDHENMFWYRQDPGLGLRLIYFSYDVKMKEKGDIPEGYSVSREKKERFSLILESASTNQTSMYLCASRSNRKKAGNTIYFGEGSWLTVV.

J is TRBJ1-2 and V is TRBV7-9; D is unresolved. The CDR3 length is 12 residues. Germline V gene lookup returns CDR1 SEHNR and CDR2 FQNEAQ (reference sequence). The V end lost 5 bases, the J end lost 4 bases, and 8 bases lay between the germline ends. The CDR3 sequence: CASSAQVYGYTF. CDR3 in DNA: TGTGCCAGCAGCGCTCAGGTCTATGGCTACACCTTC.

The chain is built from TRBV28 and TRBJ2-7; D perhaps matches TRBD1 (6 bases). Germline lookup yields CDR1 MDHEN and CDR2 SYDVKM. V was pared by 2 bases and J by 4 bases, with 12 bases between. This CDR3 contains 14 residues. Here the CDR3 DNA reads TGTGCCAGCAGTTTAGTCACAGGGCCATACGAGCAGTACTTC. Translating it yields CASSLVTGPYEQYF.

The rearrangement uses TRBV18 and TRBJ2-3, with D unresolved. This CDR3 is built from 14 residues. Trimming shortened V by 0 bases and J by 5 bases, and 9 bases separated the two germline ends. The germline V gene has CDR1 KGHSH and CDR2 LQKENI. CDR3 sequence reads: CASSPPSSGDTQYF. In nucleotides, the CDR3 is TGTGCCAGCTCACCACCTAGTTCTGGAGATACGCAGTATTTT.